The clone carrying this TCR beta chain was found many times. Antigen unknown. This sample is part of a study of identical twins. Findings of the study overall: Out-of-frame alpha sequences shared by twins were enriched for low generation probability. High-abundance cord blood beta clonotypes had fewer insertions; memory repertoires showed none.

Unique molecular identifiers were in the cDNA, with template-switch universal primer binding. Each CDR3 protein gets one entry after TCRdb re-called the 5' RACE reads with MiXCR. This table holds about 700,000 distinct CDR3 sequences, approximately 6% found once. The germline CDR1 and CDR2 sequences are SGHDN and FVKESK. There are 14 residues in the CDR3. V was cut by 4 bases and J by 7 bases, with 16 bases left in between. This chain links TRBV14 with TRBJ2-5, with unresolved D. The TCR sequence derives from a man between 18 and 35 years old in good health. What was sequenced was naive T cells sorted from blood. This CDR3 is CASSPPFQLGTQYF. The CDR3 DNA sequence: TGTGCCAGCAGCCCCCCATTCCAACTTGGGACCCAGTACTTC. Based on the CDR3 plus reference TRBV14 and TRBJ2-5, the full variable domain is EAGVTQFPSHSVIEKGQTVTLRCDPISGHDNLYWYRRVMGKEIKFLLHFVKESKQDESGMPNNRFLAERTGGTYSTLKVQPAELEDSGVYFCASSPPFQLGTQYFGPGTRLLVL.